The 27 T cell receptor beta chains listed next were all sequenced from one sample in a study of neoadjuvant nivolumab and ipilimumab in lung cancer. Assay used: immunoSEQ multiplex PCR; TCRdb lists only in-frame clones, some missing. Here the sample spans about 15,000 clones, around 77% being singletons. Sequencing used tumor tissue, obtained after neoadjuvant nivolumab, alone or with ipilimumab, at or shortly before surgery. Receptors were obtained from an adult with non-small cell lung cancer.

The chain recombines TRBV7-9 with TRBJ2-7; D is ambiguous. In germline, CDR1 is SEHNR, CDR2 FQNEAQ (reference sequence). The CDR3 is 11 residues long. Deletions cut 3 bases from V and 1 base from J, with 1 base between. DNA of the CDR3: TGTGCCAGCAGCTTGTCCTACGAGCAGTACTTC. This sequence encodes CASSLSYEQYF.

This clone was counted a single time. The rearrangement uses TRBV7-2 and TRBJ1-2, with 8 bases lining up with TRBD1. Germline trimming cut 2 bases from V and 1 base from J; bases unmatched to any gene: 3. The CDR3 is 15 residues long. The germline V gene has CDR1 SGHTA and CDR2 FQGNSA. The CDR3 DNA reads as TGTGCCAGCAGCTTACCAGGGGGCATTAACTATGGCTACACCTTC. This translates into CASSLPGGINYGYTF.

This clone is labeled large. Within the sample, other DNA sequences also encode this same CDR3. V usage is TRBV29-1 and J usage is TRBJ1-2; D remains unclear. Germline assignment: CDR1 SQVTM and CDR2 ANQGSEA. CDR3 length: 8 amino acids. V gave up 4 bases and J gave up 7 bases, with 1 base separating them. In DNA, the CDR3 is TGCAGCGTTGGTGGCTACACCTTC. Its protein product is CSVGGYTF.

This chain uses TRBV19 with TRBJ1-5; perhaps TRBD1 as D (6 bases). Germline CDR1 LNHDA, CDR2 SQIVND (reference sequence). The CDR3 sequence is 16 residues long. V lost 5 bases, J lost 0 bases, and 14 bases lay in between. The CDR3 DNA reads TGTGCCAGTAGTTTACTACAGGGATATAGCAATCAGCCCCAGCATTTT. Its protein product is CASSLLQGYSNQPQHF.

This clone appeared a few times. The chain joins TRBV6-5 to TRBJ2-7, with D possibly matching TRBD2 (5 bases). V was clipped by 4 bases and J by 0 bases, with 16 bases between them. The CDR3 loop spans 16 amino acids. CDR1 MNHEY and CDR2 SVGAGI come from the germline V gene. The CDR3 DNA is TGTGCCAGCAGTTGGAGGACCGTAACCTCCTCCTACGAGCAGTACTTC. Protein sequence: CASSWRTVTSSYEQYF.

This clone was seen only once. The rearrangement joins TRBV7-2 to TRBJ1-5; D is uncertain. This CDR3 contains 13 residues. Trimming took off 2 bases at V and 6 bases at J, with 8 bases between the two ends. Germline V gives CDR1 SGHTA, CDR2 FQGNSA. CDR3 DNA sequence: TGTGCCAGCAGCTTAAATAAACCTCAGCCCCAGCATTTT. It codes for CASSLNKPQPQHF.

The CDR3: CSVEWGQGVSEAFF. CDR3 DNA: TGCAGCGTTGAATGGGGACAGGGGGTTTCTGAAGCTTTCTTT. J is TRBJ1-1 and V is TRBV29-1, with 11 bases fitting TRBD1. This CDR3 spans 14 amino acids. Trimming cost V 2 bases and J 6 bases; bases outside gene matches: 5. Germline lookup yields CDR1 SQVTM and CDR2 ANQGSEA.

The sample holds a few counts of this clone. The junction departs from germline at one end; a sequencing error may be responsible. The chain has TRBV6-5 and TRBJ2-2; D gene uncertain. The CDR3 sequence is 13 residues long. CDR1 MNHEY and CDR2 SVGAGI come from the germline V gene. The CDR3 reads CASRSRNAGELFF. The CDR3 DNA sequence: TGTGCCAGCAGGTCCAGGAACGCCGGGGAGCTGTTTTTT.

The chain joins TRBV5-1 to TRBJ2-7; TRBD1 agrees at 7 bases. The CDR3 totals 12 residues. Germline loops: CDR1 SGHRS, CDR2 YFSETQ. Trimming cost V 3 bases and J 3 bases; bases outside gene matches: 0. As DNA, the CDR3 is TGCGCCAGCAGCTGGGACAGCTACGAGCAGTACTTC. Translation gives CASSWDSYEQYF.

This chain uses TRBV5-1 with TRBJ2-3, with D perhaps TRBD1 (6 bases). The CDR3 covers 15 residues. V was trimmed by 4 bases and J by 1 base, leaving 13 bases between them. Germline V gene sequence: CDR1 SGHRS, CDR2 YFSETQ. The CDR3 is CASSPTGIGTDTQYF. The CDR3 nucleotides read TGCGCCAGCAGCCCCACAGGGATCGGCACAGATACGCAGTATTTT.

This clone was detected once. Distinct nucleotide sequences in the sample also encode this CDR3. The rearrangement uses TRBV20-1 and TRBJ2-5; D remains unclear. Trimming stripped 5 bases from V and 2 bases from J, with 6 bases between. Germline lookup yields CDR1 DFQATT and CDR2 SNEGSKA (reference sequence). The CDR3 is 11 amino acids. Here the CDR3 DNA reads TGCAGTGCTCGACCTCAAGAGACCCAGTACTTC. Protein product: CSARPQETQYF.

This clone came up a few times. The chain links TRBV9 to TRBJ2-1, with 11 bases lining up with TRBD2. Germline CDR1 reads SGDLS; CDR2 reads YYNGEE. After removal of 0 bases from V and 3 bases from J, the junction contained 5 bases not matched to a gene. The CDR3 sequence is 17 residues long. Here the CDR3 reads CASSVGGLAVLYNEQFF. The CDR3, as DNA: TGTGCCAGCAGCGTAGGGGGACTAGCGGTTCTCTACAATGAGCAGTTCTTC.

This chain links TRBV6-5 with TRBJ2-7, with D maybe TRBD1 (5 bases). V gave up 8 bases and J gave up 6 bases, with 14 bases separating them. The CDR3 is 12 amino acids. CDR1 and CDR2 from the germline V gene are MNHEY and SVGAGI. CDR3 DNA: TGTGCCAGCTGGAAGACAGTTTTCGAGCAGTACTTC. Encoded protein: CASWKTVFEQYF.

This sequence joins TRBV6-6 and TRBJ1-1; D gene uncertain. The ends were cut back, 2 bases at V and 4 bases at J, with 11 bases in the middle. The CDR3 covers 14 residues. Germline V gene data show CDR1 as MNHNY and CDR2 as SVGAGI (reference sequence). CDR3: CASSYDAGLTEAFF. As DNA, the CDR3 is TGTGCCAGCAGTTACGACGCAGGTCTCACTGAAGCTTTCTTT.

This sequence joins TRBV2 and TRBJ2-2; D may be TRBD1 (6 bases). Germline CDR1 SNHLY, CDR2 FYNNEI. Trimming took 7 bases from V and 3 from J, leaving 9 bases between them. The CDR3 is 13 amino acids. Here the CDR3 DNA reads TGTGCCAGCATTACAGGGTACACCGGGGAGCTGTTTTTT. It specifies CASITGYTGELFF. Variable domain in full (rest from reference TRBV2 and TRBJ2-2): EPEVTQTPSHQVTQMGQEVILRCVPISNHLYFYWYRQILGQKVEFLVSFYNNEISEKSEIFDDQFSVERPDGSNFTLKIRSTKLEDSAMYFCASITGYTGELFFGEGSRLTVL.

The V and J genes are TRBV19 and TRBJ1-4; D unclear. Germline CDR1 LNHDA, CDR2 SQIVND (reference sequence). The CDR3 is 16 amino acids. V was shortened by 2 bases and J by 4 bases, with 14 bases between the two germline ends. Here the CDR3 reads CASSISWTEGNEKLFF. CDR3 in DNA: TGTGCCAGTAGTATATCATGGACGGAGGGTAATGAAAAACTGTTTTTT.

By share, this clone ranks as medium-sized. CDR3 nucleotide sequence: TGTGCCAGCAGCTTTGGACAGGGGAGAGAATCTAGCAATCAGCCCCAGCATTTT. The encoded protein is CASSFGQGRESSNQPQHF. V usage is TRBV7-3 and J usage is TRBJ1-5; the match to TRBD1 covers 9 bases. The CDR3 runs 18 residues. The junction had 9 bases not matched to a gene; V was cut back by 3 bases and J by 0 bases. Per the germline V gene, CDR1 is SGHTA and CDR2 is FQGTGA. The full variable domain, completed using reference TRBV7-3 and TRBJ1-5, is GAGVSQTPSNKVTEKGKYVELRCDPISGHTALYWYRQSLGQGPEFLIYFQGTGAADDSGLPNDRFFAVRPEGSVSTLKIQRTERGDSAVYLCASSFGQGRESSNQPQHFGDGTRLSIL.

This rearrangement joins TRBV7-2 to TRBJ2-1, with TRBD2 matching 9 bases. The CDR3 has 18 amino acids. Germline V gene lookup returns CDR1 SGHTA and CDR2 FQGNSA. V lost 0 bases, J lost 2 bases, and 8 bases stayed unmatched. Here the CDR3 reads CASSLAGAGGLPYNEQFF. In DNA, the CDR3 is TGTGCCAGCAGCTTAGCAGGGGCGGGGGGGCTTCCCTACAATGAGCAGTTCTTC.

This chain uses TRBV14 with TRBJ2-3; the match to TRBD2 covers 7 bases. V shed 8 bases, J shed 0 bases, and the junction held 2 bases outside the gene matches. Germline V CDR1 and CDR2: SGHDN, FVKESK. The CDR3 extends over 13 amino acids. CDR3 amino acids: CASGRASTDTQYF. DNA for the CDR3: TGTGCCAGCGGGAGGGCTAGCACAGATACGCAGTATTTT.

The rearrangement links TRBV7-9 to TRBJ1-5; TRBD1 might be the D (6 bases). In germline, CDR1 is SEHNR, CDR2 FQNEAQ (reference sequence). V was trimmed by 5 bases and J by 5 bases, leaving 10 bases between them. The CDR3 is made up of 13 amino acids. CDR3 sequence: CASSRNRDQPQHF. The CDR3 DNA is TGTGCCAGCAGCCGGAACAGGGATCAGCCCCAGCATTTT.

As for this clone: Compared with germline, one end of the junction differs, possibly owing to a read error. The rearrangement links TRBV30 to TRBJ2-7; D remains ambiguous. The CDR3 has 12 residues. Germline CDR1 GTSNPN, CDR2 SVGIG (reference sequence). CDR3 loop: CAWSPRVNSRDF. In nucleotides, the CDR3 is TGTGCCTGGAGCCCTCGCGTAAACTCCCGGGACTTC.

This CDR3 reads CASGKGAGDTYQETQYF. DNA of the CDR3: TGCGCCAGCGGGAAAGGGGCGGGGGACACCTATCAAGAGACCCAGTACTTC. J is TRBJ2-5 and V is TRBV5-1; TRBD2 is a possible D gene (7 bases). Trimming removed 7 bases from V and 2 bases from J, with 24 bases in between. The CDR3 runs 17 residues. In germline, CDR1 is SGHRS, CDR2 YFSETQ. Full variable domain (missing parts from reference TRBV5-1 and TRBJ2-5): KAGVTQTPRYLIKTRGQQVTLSCSPISGHRSVSWYQQTPGQGLQFLFEYFSETQRNKGNFPGRFSGRQFSNSRSEMNVSTLELGDSALYLCASGKGAGDTYQETQYFGPGTRLLVL.

V and J are TRBV7-4 and TRBJ1-5; D perhaps matches TRBD1 (5 bases). CDR3 size: 13 residues. V lost 5 bases to trimming and J lost 5 bases, with 10 bases between them. From germline, CDR1 is SGHVT and CDR2 SQSDAQ. This chain's CDR3 is CASSRTPDQPQHF. The CDR3 nucleotides are TGTGCCAGCAGCCGGACACCCGATCAGCCCCAGCATTTT.

The chain employs TRBV11-2 and TRBJ2-2; perhaps TRBD1 as D (5 bases). Trimming pared 3 bases from V and 2 bases from J, leaving 13 bases between. This CDR3 comprises 16 residues. Germline V CDR1 and CDR2: SGHAT, FQNNGV. CDR3 protein: CASSFHQGVNTGELFF. Here the CDR3 DNA reads TGTGCCAGCAGCTTCCACCAAGGGGTTAACACCGGGGAGCTGTTTTTT. The full variable domain, in which reference TRBV11-2 and TRBJ2-2 provide the parts outside the CDR3, is EAGVAQSPRYKIIEKRQSVAFWCNPISGHATLYWYQQILGQGPKLLIQFQNNGVVDDSQLPKDRFSAERLKGVDSTLKIQPAKLEDSAVYLCASSFHQGVNTGELFFGEGSRLTVL.

V and J are TRBV10-2 and TRBJ1-1; D is unclear. Germline assignment: CDR1 WSHSY and CDR2 SAAADI. Trimming left V 6 bases short and J 1 base short, with 3 bases between. The CDR3 is 11 residues long. DNA of the CDR3: TGCGCCAGCAGACAGAACACTGAAGCTTTCTTT. This encodes CASRQNTEAFF.

The chain carries TRBV25-1 and TRBJ2-5, with 9 bases aligning to TRBD1. Germline CDR1 and CDR2: MGHDK and SYGVNS. Trimming cost V 4 bases and J 0 bases; bases outside gene matches: 6. The CDR3 loop spans 16 amino acids. The CDR3 is CASSVTGQGYQETQYF. As DNA, the CDR3 is TGTGCCAGCAGTGTTACAGGACAGGGGTACCAAGAGACCCAGTACTTC.

This chain connects TRBV29-1 to TRBJ1-1; tentative D call: TRBD1 (5 bases). This CDR3 is built from 11 residues. V was cut by 6 bases and J by 4 bases, with 9 bases left in between. The germline V gene encodes CDR1 SQVTM and CDR2 ANQGSEA. The CDR3 is CSVTRGTEAFF. CDR3 DNA: TGCAGCGTCACTAGGGGCACTGAAGCTTTCTTT.